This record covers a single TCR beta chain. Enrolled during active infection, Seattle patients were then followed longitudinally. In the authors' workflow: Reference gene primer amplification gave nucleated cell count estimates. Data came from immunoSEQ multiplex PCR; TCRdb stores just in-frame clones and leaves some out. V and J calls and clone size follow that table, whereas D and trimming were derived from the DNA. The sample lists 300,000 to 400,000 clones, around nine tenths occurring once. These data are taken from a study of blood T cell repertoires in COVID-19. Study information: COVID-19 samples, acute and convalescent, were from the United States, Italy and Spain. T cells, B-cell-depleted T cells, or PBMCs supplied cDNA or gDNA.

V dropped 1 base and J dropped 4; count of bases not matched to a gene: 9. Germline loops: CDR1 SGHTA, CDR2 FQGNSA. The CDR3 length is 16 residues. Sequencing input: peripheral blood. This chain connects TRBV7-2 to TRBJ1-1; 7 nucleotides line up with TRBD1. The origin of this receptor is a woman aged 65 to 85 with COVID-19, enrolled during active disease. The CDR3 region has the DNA TGTGCCAGCAGCTTAGACGTAGGGGGCGTAGGCACTGAAGCTTTCTTT. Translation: CASSLDVGGVGTEAFF.